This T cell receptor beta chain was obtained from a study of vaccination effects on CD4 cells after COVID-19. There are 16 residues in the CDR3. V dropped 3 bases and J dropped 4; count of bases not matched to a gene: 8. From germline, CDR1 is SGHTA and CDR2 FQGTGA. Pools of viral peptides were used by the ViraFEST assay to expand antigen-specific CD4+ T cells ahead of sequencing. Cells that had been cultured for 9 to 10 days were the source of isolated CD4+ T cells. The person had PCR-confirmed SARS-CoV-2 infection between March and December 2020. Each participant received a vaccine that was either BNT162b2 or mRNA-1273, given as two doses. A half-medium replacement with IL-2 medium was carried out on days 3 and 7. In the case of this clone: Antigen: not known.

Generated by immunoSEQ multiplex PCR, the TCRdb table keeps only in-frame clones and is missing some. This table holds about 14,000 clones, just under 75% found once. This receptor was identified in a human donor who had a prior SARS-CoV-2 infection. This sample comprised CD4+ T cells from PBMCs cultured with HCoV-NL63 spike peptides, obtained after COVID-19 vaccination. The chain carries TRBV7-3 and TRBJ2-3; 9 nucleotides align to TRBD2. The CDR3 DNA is TGTGCCAGCAGCTTGGGTGTAGCGGGGGCCGCAGATACGCAGTATTTT. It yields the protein CASSLGVAGAADTQYF.